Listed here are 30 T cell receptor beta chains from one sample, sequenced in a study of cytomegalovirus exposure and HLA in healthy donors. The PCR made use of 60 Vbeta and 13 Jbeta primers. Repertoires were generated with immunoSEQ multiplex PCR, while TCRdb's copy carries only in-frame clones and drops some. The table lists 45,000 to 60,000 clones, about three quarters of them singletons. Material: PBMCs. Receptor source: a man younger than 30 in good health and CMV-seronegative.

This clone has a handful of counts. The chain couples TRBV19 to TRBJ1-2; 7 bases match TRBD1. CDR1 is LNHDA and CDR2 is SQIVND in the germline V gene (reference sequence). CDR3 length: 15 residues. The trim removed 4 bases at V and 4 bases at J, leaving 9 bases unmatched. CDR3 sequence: CASSTQSTGRYGYTF. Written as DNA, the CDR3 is TGTGCCAGTAGTACCCAATCGACAGGGCGCTATGGCTACACCTTC.

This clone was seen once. The CDR3 DNA is TGCGCCAGCAGCCAAGATACAGGACAGGGAGGGTTAAATGAGCAGTTCTTC. Translating it yields CASSQDTGQGGLNEQFF. This chain joins TRBV4-3 and TRBJ2-1; the D gene is possibly TRBD1 (8 bases). Trimming shortened V by 0 bases and J by 7 bases, and 19 bases separated the two germline ends. The germline V gene has CDR1 LGHNA and CDR2 YSLEER. This CDR3 region has 17 residues.

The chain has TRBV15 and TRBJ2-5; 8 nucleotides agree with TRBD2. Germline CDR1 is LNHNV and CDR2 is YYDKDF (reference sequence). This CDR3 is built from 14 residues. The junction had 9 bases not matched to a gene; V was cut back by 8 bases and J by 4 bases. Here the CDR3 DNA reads TGTGCCACCGCTGTCGGGGGGGTTGTAGAGACCCAGTACTTC. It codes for CATAVGGVVETQYF.

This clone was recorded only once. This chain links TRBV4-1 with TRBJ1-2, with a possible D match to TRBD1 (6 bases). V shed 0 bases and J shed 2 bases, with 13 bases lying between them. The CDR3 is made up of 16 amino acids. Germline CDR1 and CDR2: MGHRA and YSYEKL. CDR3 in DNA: TGCGCCAGCAGCCAAGATCTGGTCAGGGGAAACTATGGCTACACCTTC. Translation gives CASSQDLVRGNYGYTF.

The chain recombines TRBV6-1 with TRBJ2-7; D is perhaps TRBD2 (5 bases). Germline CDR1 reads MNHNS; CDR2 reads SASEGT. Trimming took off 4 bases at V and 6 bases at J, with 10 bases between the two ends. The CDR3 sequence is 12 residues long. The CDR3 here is CASSGLSGEQYF. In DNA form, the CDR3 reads TGTGCCAGCAGTGGGTTGAGCGGCGAGCAGTACTTC.

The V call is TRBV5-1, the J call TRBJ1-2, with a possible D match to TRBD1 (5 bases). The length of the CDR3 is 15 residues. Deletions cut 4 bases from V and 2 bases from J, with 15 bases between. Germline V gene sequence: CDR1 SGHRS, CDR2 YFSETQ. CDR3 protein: CASSPDSRANYGYTF. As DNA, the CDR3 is TGCGCCAGCAGCCCCGACAGTCGTGCCAACTATGGCTACACCTTC.

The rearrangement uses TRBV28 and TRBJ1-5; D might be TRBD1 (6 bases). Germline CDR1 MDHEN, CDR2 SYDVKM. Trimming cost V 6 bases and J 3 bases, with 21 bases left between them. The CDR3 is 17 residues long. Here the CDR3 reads CASSLGKTGFLNQPQHF. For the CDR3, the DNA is TGTGCCAGCAGCTTGGGAAAAACAGGGTTTCTCAATCAGCCCCAGCATTTT. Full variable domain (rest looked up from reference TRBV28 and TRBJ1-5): DVKVTQSSRYLVKRTGEKVFLECVQDMDHENMFWYRQDPGLGLRLIYFSYDVKMKEKGDIPEGYSVSREKKERFSLILESASTNQTSMYLCASSLGKTGFLNQPQHFGDGTRLSIL.

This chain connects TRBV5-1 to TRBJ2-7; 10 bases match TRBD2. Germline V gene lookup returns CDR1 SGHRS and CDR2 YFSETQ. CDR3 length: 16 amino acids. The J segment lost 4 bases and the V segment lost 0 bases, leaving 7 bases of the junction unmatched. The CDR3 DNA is TGCGCCAGCAGCTTGGGCTCTAGCGGGAGTCGGTACGAGCAGTACTTC. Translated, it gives CASSLGSSGSRYEQYF.

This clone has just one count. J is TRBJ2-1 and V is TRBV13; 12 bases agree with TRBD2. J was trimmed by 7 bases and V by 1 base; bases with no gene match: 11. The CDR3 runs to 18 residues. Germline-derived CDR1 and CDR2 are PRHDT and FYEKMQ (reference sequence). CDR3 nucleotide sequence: TGTGCCAGCAGCTTAGCCCCACTAGCGGGAGGTCGTAGGAATGAGCAGTTCTTC. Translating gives CASSLAPLAGGRRNEQFF.

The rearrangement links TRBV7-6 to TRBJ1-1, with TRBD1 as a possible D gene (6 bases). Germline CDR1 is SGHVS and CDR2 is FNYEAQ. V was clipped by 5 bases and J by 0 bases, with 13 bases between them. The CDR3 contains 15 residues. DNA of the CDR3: TGTGCCAGCAGCCCCTATGGGACAATGAACACTGAAGCTTTCTTT. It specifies CASSPYGTMNTEAFF.

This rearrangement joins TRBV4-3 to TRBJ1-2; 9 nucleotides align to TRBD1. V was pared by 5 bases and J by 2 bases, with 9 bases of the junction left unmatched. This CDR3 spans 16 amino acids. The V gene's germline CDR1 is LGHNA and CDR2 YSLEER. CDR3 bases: TGCGCCAGCAGCACCTCGGTAGGGACAGGGAACTATGGCTACACCTTC. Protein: CASSTSVGTGNYGYTF.

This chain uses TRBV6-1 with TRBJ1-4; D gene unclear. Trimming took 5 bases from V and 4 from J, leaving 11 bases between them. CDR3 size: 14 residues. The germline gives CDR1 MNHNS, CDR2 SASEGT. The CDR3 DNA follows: TGTGCCAGCAGTAAATCTGAACTTAATGAAAAACTGTTTTTT. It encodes CASSKSELNEKLFF.

In nucleotides, the CDR3 is TGTGCCAGCAGTGCCAAAGCCGGGACTAGCGGATACAATGAGCAGTTCTTC. Protein: CASSAKAGTSGYNEQFF. The genes are TRBV2 and TRBJ2-1; 11 nucleotides line up with TRBD2. The CDR3 spans 17 residues. J lost 4 bases, V lost 4 bases, and 9 bases had no gene match. In germline, CDR1 is SNHLY, CDR2 FYNNEI.

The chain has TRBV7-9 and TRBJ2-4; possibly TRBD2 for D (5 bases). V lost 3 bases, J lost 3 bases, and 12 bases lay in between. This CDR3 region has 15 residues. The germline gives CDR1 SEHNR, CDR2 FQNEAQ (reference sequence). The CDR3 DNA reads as TGTGCCAGCAGCTTCGGGGAGCTTATCAAAAACATTCAGTACTTC. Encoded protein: CASSFGELIKNIQYF.

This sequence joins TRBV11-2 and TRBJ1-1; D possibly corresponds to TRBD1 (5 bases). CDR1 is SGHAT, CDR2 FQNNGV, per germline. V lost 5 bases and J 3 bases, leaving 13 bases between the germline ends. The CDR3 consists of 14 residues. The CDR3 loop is CASSLDGGYTEAFF. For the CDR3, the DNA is TGTGCCAGCAGCCTCGACGGGGGTTACACTGAAGCTTTCTTT.

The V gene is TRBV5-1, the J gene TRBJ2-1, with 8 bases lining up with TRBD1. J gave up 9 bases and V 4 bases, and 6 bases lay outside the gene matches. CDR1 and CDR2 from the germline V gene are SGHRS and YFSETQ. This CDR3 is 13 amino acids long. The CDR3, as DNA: TGCGCCAGCAGCCTTGGGACAGGTAGTGAGCAGTTCTTC. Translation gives CASSLGTGSEQFF.

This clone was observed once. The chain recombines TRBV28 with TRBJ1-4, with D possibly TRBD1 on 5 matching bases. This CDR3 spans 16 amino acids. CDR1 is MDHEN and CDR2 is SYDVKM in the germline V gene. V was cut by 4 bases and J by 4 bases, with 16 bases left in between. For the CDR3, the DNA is TGTGCCAGCAGTTACTCGTTCGACAGTCGTAATGAAAAACTGTTTTTT. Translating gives CASSYSFDSRNEKLFF.

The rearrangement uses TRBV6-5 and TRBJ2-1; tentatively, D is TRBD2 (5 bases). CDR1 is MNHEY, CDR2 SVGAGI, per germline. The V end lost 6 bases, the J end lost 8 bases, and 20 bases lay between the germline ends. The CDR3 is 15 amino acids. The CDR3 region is CASRRNRDQIHEQFF. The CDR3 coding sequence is TGTGCCAGCAGGCGAAACCGGGATCAGATACATGAGCAGTTCTTC.

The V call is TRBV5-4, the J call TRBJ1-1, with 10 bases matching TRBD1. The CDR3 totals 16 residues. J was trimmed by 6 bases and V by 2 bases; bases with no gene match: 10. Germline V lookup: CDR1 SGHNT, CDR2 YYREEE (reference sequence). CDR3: CASSFRDRGGRAEAFF. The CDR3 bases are TGTGCCAGCAGCTTCCGGGACAGGGGAGGGAGGGCTGAAGCTTTCTTT.

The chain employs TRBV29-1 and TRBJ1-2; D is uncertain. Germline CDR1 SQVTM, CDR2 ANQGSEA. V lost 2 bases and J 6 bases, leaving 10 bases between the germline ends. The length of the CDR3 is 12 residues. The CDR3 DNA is TGCAGCGTTGAACGGGTCTCACATGGCTACACCTTC. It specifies CSVERVSHGYTF.

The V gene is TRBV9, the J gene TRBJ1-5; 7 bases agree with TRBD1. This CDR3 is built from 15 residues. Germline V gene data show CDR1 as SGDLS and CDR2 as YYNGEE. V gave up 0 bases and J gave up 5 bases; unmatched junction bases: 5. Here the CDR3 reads CASSVGSRGDQPQHF. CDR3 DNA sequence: TGTGCCAGCAGCGTAGGTAGCAGGGGGGATCAGCCCCAGCATTTT.

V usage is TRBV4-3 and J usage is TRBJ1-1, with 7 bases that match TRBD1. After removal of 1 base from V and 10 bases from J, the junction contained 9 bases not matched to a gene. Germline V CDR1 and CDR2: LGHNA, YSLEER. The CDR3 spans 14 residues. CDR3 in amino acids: CASSQGQGKWVAFF. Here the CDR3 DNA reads TGCGCCAGCAGCCAAGGACAGGGCAAGTGGGTAGCTTTCTTT.

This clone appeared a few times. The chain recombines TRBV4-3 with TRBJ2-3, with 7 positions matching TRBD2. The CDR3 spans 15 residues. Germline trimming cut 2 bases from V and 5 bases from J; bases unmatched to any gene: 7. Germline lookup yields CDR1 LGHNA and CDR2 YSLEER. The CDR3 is CASSQRTRVGDTQYF. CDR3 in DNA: TGCGCCAGCAGCCAACGGACTAGAGTGGGAGATACGCAGTATTTT.

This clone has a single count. CDR3 DNA sequence: TGTGCCAGCAGTTTGACGGGTGGGCAGCCCCAGCATTTT. The encoded protein is CASSLTGGQPQHF. The rearrangement links TRBV28 to TRBJ1-5; unclear D gene. The CDR3 runs 13 residues. V was pared by 3 bases and J by 7 bases, with 10 bases between. Per the germline V gene, CDR1 is MDHEN and CDR2 is SYDVKM.

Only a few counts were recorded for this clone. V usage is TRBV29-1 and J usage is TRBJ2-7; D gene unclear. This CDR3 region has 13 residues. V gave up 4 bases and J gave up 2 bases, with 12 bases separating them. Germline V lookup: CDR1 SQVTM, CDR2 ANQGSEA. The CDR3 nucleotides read TGCAGCGTTGTACTGTCTGATACCTACGAGCAGTACTTC. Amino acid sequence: CSVVLSDTYEQYF.

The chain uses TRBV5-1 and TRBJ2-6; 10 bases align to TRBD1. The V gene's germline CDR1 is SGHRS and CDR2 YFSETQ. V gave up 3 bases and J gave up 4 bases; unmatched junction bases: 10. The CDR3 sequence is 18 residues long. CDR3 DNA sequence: TGCGCCAGCAGCTCACGGGACAGGGGTTTACTCGGGGCCAACGTCCTGACTTTC. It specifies CASSSRDRGLLGANVLTF.

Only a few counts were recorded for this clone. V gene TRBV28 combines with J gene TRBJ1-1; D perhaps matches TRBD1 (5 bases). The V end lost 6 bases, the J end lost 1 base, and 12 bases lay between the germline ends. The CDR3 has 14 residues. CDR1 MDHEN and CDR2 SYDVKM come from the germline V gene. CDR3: CASRSPGQNTEAFF. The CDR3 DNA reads TGTGCCAGCAGATCCCCCGGACAGAACACTGAAGCTTTCTTT. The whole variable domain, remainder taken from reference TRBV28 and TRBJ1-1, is DVKVTQSSRYLVKRTGEKVFLECVQDMDHENMFWYRQDPGLGLRLIYFSYDVKMKEKGDIPEGYSVSREKKERFSLILESASTNQTSMYLCASRSPGQNTEAFFGQGTRLTVV.

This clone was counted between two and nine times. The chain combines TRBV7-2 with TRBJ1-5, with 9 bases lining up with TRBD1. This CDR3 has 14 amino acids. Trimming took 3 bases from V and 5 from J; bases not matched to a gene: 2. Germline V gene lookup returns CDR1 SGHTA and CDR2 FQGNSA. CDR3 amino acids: CASSFRTGDQPQHF. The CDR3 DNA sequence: TGTGCCAGCAGCTTTAGGACAGGGGATCAGCCCCAGCATTTT.

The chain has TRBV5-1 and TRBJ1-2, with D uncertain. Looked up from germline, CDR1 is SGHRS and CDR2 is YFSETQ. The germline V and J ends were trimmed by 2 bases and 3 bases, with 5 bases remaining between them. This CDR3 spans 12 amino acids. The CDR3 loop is CASSFSYYGYTF. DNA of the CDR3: TGCGCCAGCAGCTTTAGTTACTATGGCTACACCTTC.

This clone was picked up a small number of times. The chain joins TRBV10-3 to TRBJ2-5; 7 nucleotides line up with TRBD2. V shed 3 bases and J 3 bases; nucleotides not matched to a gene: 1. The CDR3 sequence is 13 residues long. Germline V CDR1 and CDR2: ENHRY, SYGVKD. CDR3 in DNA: TGTGCCATCAGTGATCGGGGGGAAGAGACCCAGTACTTC. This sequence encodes CAISDRGEETQYF.